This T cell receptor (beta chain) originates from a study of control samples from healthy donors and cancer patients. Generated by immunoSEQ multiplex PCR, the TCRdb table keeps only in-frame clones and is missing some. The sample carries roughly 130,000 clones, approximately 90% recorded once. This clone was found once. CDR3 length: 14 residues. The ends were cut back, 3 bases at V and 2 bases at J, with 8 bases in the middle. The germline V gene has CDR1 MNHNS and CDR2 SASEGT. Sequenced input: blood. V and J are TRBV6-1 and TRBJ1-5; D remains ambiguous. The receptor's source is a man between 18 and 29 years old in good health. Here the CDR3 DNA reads TGTGCCAGCAGTGAGCGGCTGGGCAATCAGCCCCAGCATTTT. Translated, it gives CASSERLGNQPQHF.